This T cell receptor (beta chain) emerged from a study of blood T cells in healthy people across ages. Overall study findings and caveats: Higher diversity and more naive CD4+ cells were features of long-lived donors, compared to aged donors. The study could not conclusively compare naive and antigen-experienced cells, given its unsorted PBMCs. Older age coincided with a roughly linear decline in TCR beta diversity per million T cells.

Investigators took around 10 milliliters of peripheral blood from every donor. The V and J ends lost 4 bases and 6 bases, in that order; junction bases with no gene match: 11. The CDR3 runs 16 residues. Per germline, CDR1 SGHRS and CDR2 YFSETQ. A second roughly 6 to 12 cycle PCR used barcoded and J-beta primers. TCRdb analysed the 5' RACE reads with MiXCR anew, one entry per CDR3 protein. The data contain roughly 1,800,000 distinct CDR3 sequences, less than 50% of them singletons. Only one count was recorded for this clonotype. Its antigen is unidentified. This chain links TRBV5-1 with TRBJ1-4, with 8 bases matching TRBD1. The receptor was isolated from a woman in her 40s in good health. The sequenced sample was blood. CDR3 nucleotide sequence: TGCGCCAGCAGCCCCGGACAGGGAGTAGTAGATGAAAAACTGTTTTTT. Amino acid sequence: CASSPGQGVVDEKLFF. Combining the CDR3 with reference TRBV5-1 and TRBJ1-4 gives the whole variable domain KAGVTQTPRYLIKTRGQQVTLSCSPISGHRSVSWYQQTPGQGLQFLFEYFSETQRNKGNFPGRFSGRQFSNSRSEMNVSTLELGDSALYLCASSPGQGVVDEKLFFGSGTQLSVL.